Listed below are T cell receptor beta chains from one sample, sequenced in a study of technical replicates of blood from several donors. Assay used: immunoSEQ multiplex PCR; TCRdb lists only in-frame clones, some missing. The sample lists some 94,000 clones; about 95% were seen once. Sequencing used T cells isolated from PBMCs. The receptors derive from a human donor in good health. The CDR3 runs from the conserved cysteine through the conserved F or W. A D gene is named only where the DNA matches it firmly. Clone sizes are given selectively: once, few, many, or a class where the clone is expanded.

j_gene,abundance,d_gene,v_gene,CDR3aa,CDR3nt
TRBJ1-3,.,.,TRBV9,CASSVETGGNTIYF,TGTGCCAGCAGCGTAGAGACGGGGGGGAACACCATATATTTT
TRBJ2-1,.,TRBD2,TRBV27,CASYPAGGSYNEQFF,TGTGCCAGCTACCCAGCGGGAGGGTCGTACAATGAGCAGTTCTTC
TRBJ2-7,once,TRBD1,TRBV6-6,CASSYSGQGAYEQYF,TGTGCCAGCAGTTATTCGGGACAGGGGGCCTACGAGCAGTACTTC
TRBJ1-4,.,TRBD1,TRBV11-2,CASNHLDRGNELFF,TGTGCCAGCAACCACTTGGACAGGGGGAATGAACTGTTTTTT
TRBJ2-7,.,TRBD2,TRBV27,CASSLEAGGSYEQYF,TGTGCCAGCAGCTTGGAAGCGGGAGGGTCCTACGAGCAGTACTTC
TRBJ1-5,once,.,TRBV27,CASSLGGGWSNQPQHF,TGTGCCAGCAGTTTAGGGGGGGGCTGGAGCAATCAGCCCCAGCATTTT
TRBJ1-5,.,TRBD1,TRBV19,CASTPDRGAQPQHF,TGTGCCAGTACACCGGACAGGGGTGCCCAGCCCCAGCATTTT
TRBJ2-5,.,.,TRBV7-3,CASSLSRGETQYF,TGTGCCAGCAGCTTAAGCAGAGGAGAGACCCAGTACTTC
TRBJ2-5,.,TRBD1,TRBV30,CAVAGTAIQETQYF,TGTGCCGTCGCTGGGACAGCCATACAAGAGACCCAGTACTTC
TRBJ1-4,.,TRBD1,TRBV5-4,CASSMTGATNEKLFF,TGTGCCAGCAGCATGACAGGGGCAACTAATGAAAAACTGTTTTTT
TRBJ2-5,.,.,TRBV5-5,CASSLHSNQETQYF,TGTGCCAGCAGCTTGCACAGTAACCAAGAGACCCAGTACTTC
TRBJ1-1,.,.,TRBV5-4,CASSLGRGPNTEAFF,TGTGCCAGCAGCTTGGGAAGGGGTCCGAACACTGAAGCTTTCTTT
TRBJ1-2,.,.,TRBV6-4,CASSDSGGNGYTF,TGTGCCAGCAGTGACTCGGGGGGGAATGGCTACACCTTC
TRBJ2-7,.,TRBD1,TRBV7-9,CASSLAAGTDSYEQYF,TGTGCCAGCAGCCTCGCCGCCGGGACAGACTCCTACGAGCAGTACTTC
TRBJ1-1,few,.,TRBV19,CASRSNDRGGNTEAFF,TGTGCCAGTCGTTCGAACGACCGCGGGGGGAACACTGAAGCTTTCTTT
TRBJ2-1,.,TRBD2,TRBV5-1,CASSPGLAGMDNEQFF,TGCGCCAGCAGCCCGGGACTAGCGGGAATGGACAATGAGCAGTTCTTC
TRBJ2-7,.,.,TRBV19,CASSIRGNRDEQYF,TGTGCCAGTAGTATAAGAGGGAATCGGGACGAGCAGTACTTC
TRBJ1-4,.,TRBD1,TRBV4-3,CASSRLTGTAVEKLFF,TGCGCCAGCAGCCGCCTGACCGGGACAGCTGTGGAAAAACTGTTTTTT
TRBJ2-2,.,TRBD2,TRBV9,CASSASQRGGDTGELFF,TGTGCCAGCAGCGCCAGCCAGCGGGGGGGTGACACCGGGGAGCTGTTTTTT
TRBJ1-2,.,.,TRBV9,CASSSQVGGYTF,TGTGCCAGCAGCAGTCAGGTGGGTGGCTACACCTTC
TRBJ2-7,.,TRBD2,TRBV18,CASSPGLREIVEQYF,TGTGCCAGCTCACCAGGTCTGCGGGAGATCGTCGAGCAGTACTTC
TRBJ2-1,.,TRBD2,TRBV27,CASSLGSSGNNEQFF,TGTGCCAGCAGTTTAGGGTCTAGCGGAAACAATGAGCAGTTCTTC
TRBJ2-7,.,TRBD2,TRBV7-9,CASSLSGSSNEQYF,TGTGCCAGCAGCCTTAGCGGGAGTTCCAACGAGCAGTACTTC
TRBJ2-2,.,.,TRBV2,CATTNTGELFF,TGTGCCACTACGAACACCGGGGAGCTGTTTTTT
TRBJ1-1,.,.,TRBV27,CASSPLAVPTEAFF,TGTGCCAGCAGTCCCCTGGCAGTCCCCACTGAAGCTTTCTTT
TRBJ2-7,once,TRBD2,TRBV6-1,CASSEAGQASGRYEQYF,TGTGCCAGCAGTGAAGCCGGCCAAGCTAGCGGGAGGTACGAGCAGTACTTC
TRBJ1-2,.,TRBD1,TRBV5-4,CASSLKDRAALRGYTF,TGTGCCAGCAGCTTGAAGGACAGGGCAGCACTTCGTGGCTACACCTTC
TRBJ2-7,few,TRBD1,TRBV7-9,CASSYGQGLFYEQYF,TGTGCCAGCAGCTACGGACAGGGATTATTCTACGAGCAGTACTTC
TRBJ1-5,.,.,TRBV5-6,CASSSSGAVDQPQHF,TGTGCCAGCAGCTCGAGCGGCGCAGTGGATCAGCCCCAGCATTTT
TRBJ2-1,once,.,TRBV2,CASSEDTYNEQFF,TGTGCCAGCAGTGAAGATACCTACAATGAGCAGTTCTTC
TRBJ2-7,.,.,TRBV18,CASSAGDEQYF,TGTGCCAGCTCGGCCGGAGACGAGCAGTACTTC
TRBJ2-1,.,.,TRBV11-2,CASSLSGISYNEQFF,TGTGCCAGCAGCTTAAGCGGCATCTCCTACAATGAGCAGTTCTTC
TRBJ2-7,.,TRBD2,TRBV5-6,CASSWGGSYEQYF,TGTGCCAGCAGCTGGGGGGGCTCCTACGAGCAGTACTTC
TRBJ2-1,.,TRBD2,TRBV19,CASSTRGAGGTYNEQFF,TGTGCCAGTAGCACCCGGGGAGCGGGAGGCACCTACAATGAGCAGTTCTTC
TRBJ1-5,.,TRBD1,TRBV12-5,CASGLVIPGTGRYSNQPQHF,TGTGCTAGTGGTTTGGTCATACCCGGGACAGGGCGTTATAGCAATCAGCCCCAGCATTTT
TRBJ2-1,.,TRBD2,TRBV4-3,CASSQLSGIHDNEQFF,TGCGCCAGCAGCCAACTTAGCGGGATACATGACAATGAGCAGTTCTTC
TRBJ2-5,.,TRBD1,TRBV6-5,CASSRQGPETQYF,TGTGCCAGCAGTCGACAGGGGCCAGAGACCCAGTACTTC
TRBJ1-2,.,TRBD1,TRBV15,CATSRYRGDYGYTF,TGTGCCACCAGCAGGTACAGGGGAGACTATGGCTACACCTTC
TRBJ1-5,.,.,TRBV27,CASSSYSNQPQHF,TGTGCCAGCAGTTCCTATAGCAATCAGCCCCAGCATTTT
TRBJ1-2,.,TRBD1,TRBV11-2,CASSFGGTGKNYGYTF,TGTGCCAGCAGCTTCGGAGGGACAGGGAAGAATTATGGCTACACCTTC
TRBJ2-7,.,.,TRBV16,CASSQLASYEQYF,TGTGCCAGCAGCCAACTGGCCTCCTACGAGCAGTACTTC
TRBJ2-3,.,.,TRBV27,CASSLSYPVTDTQYF,TGTGCCAGCAGTTTATCGTACCCAGTCACAGATACGCAGTATTTT
TRBJ2-7,.,.,TRBV28,CASSLSGSSGSYEQYF,TGTGCCAGCAGTTTATCCGGATCCTCGGGCTCCTACGAGCAGTACTTC
TRBJ1-3,.,TRBD1,TRBV7-6,CASSLDRDRGNTIYF,TGTGCCAGCAGTCTAGATCGGGACAGAGGAAACACCATATATTTT
TRBJ2-2,.,TRBD2,TRBV10-3,CGIVAGGTGELFF,TGTGGAATTGTGGCGGGAGGCACCGGGGAGCTGTTTTTT
TRBJ2-2,.,.,TRBV30,CARDILNTGELFF,TGTGCTAGGGACATCCTGAACACCGGGGAGCTGTTTTTT
TRBJ2-7,.,TRBD2,TRBV9,CASSVSLAGGPYEQYF,TGTGCCAGCAGCGTTTCCCTAGCGGGAGGGCCTTACGAGCAGTACTTC
TRBJ2-3,.,TRBD2,TRBV7-6,CASSLVSGSADTQYF,TGTGCCAGCAGCTTAGTTAGCGGGAGTGCAGATACGCAGTATTTT
TRBJ2-1,.,TRBD1,TRBV5-1,CASSYMPTPGQGNVEQFF,TGCGCCAGCAGCTACATGCCGACCCCGGGACAGGGGAATGTTGAGCAGTTCTTC